The 5 T cell receptor beta chains below were found in one sample sequenced in a study of blood T cell repertoires in COVID-19. The assay was immunoSEQ multiplex PCR, and TCRdb's table has in-frame clones only and misses some. The table shows 250,000 to 300,000 clones, with approximately 93% occurring only once. Sequenced sample: peripheral blood. The receptors were sampled from a woman aged 25-40 years with COVID-19, enrolled during active disease.

A few counts support this clone. The chain combines TRBV27 with TRBJ1-1; the D gene is possibly TRBD1 (5 bases). The V gene's germline CDR1 is MNHEY and CDR2 SMNVEV (reference sequence). V dropped 5 bases and J dropped 5 bases, with 9 bases sitting between them. The CDR3 length is 12 residues. CDR3 protein: CASSRQNTEAFF. CDR3 sequence (DNA): TGTGCCAGCAGTCGACAGAATACTGAAGCTTTCTTT.

The V gene is TRBV30, the J gene TRBJ1-3; TRBD1 might be the D (5 bases). Trimming left V 4 bases short and J 14 bases short, with 15 bases between. CDR1 is GTSNPN, CDR2 SVGIG, per germline (reference sequence). The CDR3 consists of 11 residues. The DNA for the CDR3 is TGTGCCTGGACCCATGACAGCCCCGTATATTTT. Residues: CAWTHDSPVYF.

The chain recombines TRBV12-3 or TRBV12-4 with TRBJ1-1, with D possibly matching TRBD1 (5 bases). The length of the CDR3 is 13 residues. The ends were cut back, 7 bases at V and 11 bases at J, with 20 bases in the middle. CDR3: CASKFSGERGAFF. The CDR3 nucleotides are TGTGCCAGCAAATTCTCGGGGGAACGCGGGGCTTTCTTT.

This sequence joins TRBV7-2 and TRBJ2-1, with 8 bases matching TRBD2. In germline, CDR1 is SGHTA, CDR2 FQGNSA. The junction had 8 bases not matched to a gene; V was cut back by 4 bases and J by 6 bases. This CDR3 has 15 amino acids. Written as DNA, the CDR3 is TGTGCCAGCAGCTCCCGGACCGGACTAGCCAATGAGCAGTTCTTC. This encodes CASSSRTGLANEQFF.

The rearrangement uses TRBV27 and TRBJ1-5, with a weak D call TRBD1 (5 bases). The germline V and J ends were trimmed by 6 bases and 0 bases, with 18 bases remaining between them. CDR1 and CDR2 (germline): MNHEY, SMNVEV (reference sequence). This CDR3 is 17 amino acids long. This chain's CDR3 is CASSRFGAGSSNQPQHF. DNA for the CDR3: TGTGCCAGCAGCCGCTTTGGGGCAGGGTCTAGCAATCAGCCCCAGCATTTT.